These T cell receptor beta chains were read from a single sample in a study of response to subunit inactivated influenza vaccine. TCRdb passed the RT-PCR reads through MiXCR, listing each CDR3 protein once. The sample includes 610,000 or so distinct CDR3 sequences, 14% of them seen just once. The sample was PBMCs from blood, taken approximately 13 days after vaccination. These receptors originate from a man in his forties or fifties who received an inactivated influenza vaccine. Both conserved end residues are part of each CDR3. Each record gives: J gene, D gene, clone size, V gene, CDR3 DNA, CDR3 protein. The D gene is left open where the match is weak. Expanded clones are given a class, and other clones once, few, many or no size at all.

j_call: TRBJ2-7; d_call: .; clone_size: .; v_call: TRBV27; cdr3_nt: TGTGCCAGCAGTGCCGGGATCCGGACGGTTTACGAGCAGTACTTC; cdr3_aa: CASSAGIRTVYEQYF
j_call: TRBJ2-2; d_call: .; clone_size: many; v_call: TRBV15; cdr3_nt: TGTGCCACCAGCAGAGGCGGGAAGGCCGGGGAGCTGTTTTTT; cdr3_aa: CATSRGGKAGELFF
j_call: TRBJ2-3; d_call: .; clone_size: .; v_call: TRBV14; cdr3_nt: TGTGCCAGCAGCCAATTACAGAAAGCAGATACGCAGTATTTT; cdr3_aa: CASSQLQKADTQYF
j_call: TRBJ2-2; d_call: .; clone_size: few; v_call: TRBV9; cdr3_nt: TGTGCCAGCAGCGTAGGAGGTTCCCTTTCCACCGGGGAGCTGTTTTTT; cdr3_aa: CASSVGGSLSTGELFF
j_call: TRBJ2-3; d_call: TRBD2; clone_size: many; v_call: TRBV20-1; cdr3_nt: TGCAGTGCTCGGACTAGCGGGAGGACAGATACGCAGTATTTT; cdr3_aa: CSARTSGRTDTQYF
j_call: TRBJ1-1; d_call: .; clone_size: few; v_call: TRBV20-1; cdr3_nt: TGCAGTGCCAACTCAGGGTGGGACACTGAAGCTTTCTTT; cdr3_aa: CSANSGWDTEAFF
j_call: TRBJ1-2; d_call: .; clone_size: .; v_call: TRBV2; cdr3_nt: TGTGCCAGCAGCGCGATACAGGGTTTACATACCTATGGCTACACCTTC; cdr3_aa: CASSAIQGLHTYGYTF
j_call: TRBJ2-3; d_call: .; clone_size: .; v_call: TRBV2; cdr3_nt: TGTGCCAGCAGACTAGAATACACAGATACGCAGTATTTT; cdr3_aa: CASRLEYTDTQYF
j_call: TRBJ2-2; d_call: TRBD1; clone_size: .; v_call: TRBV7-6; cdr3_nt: TGTGCCAGCAGCCTCCCCAAAGGGGGCGCGGACACCGGGGAGCTGTTTTTT; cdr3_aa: CASSLPKGGADTGELFF
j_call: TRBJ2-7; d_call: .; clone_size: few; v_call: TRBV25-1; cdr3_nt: TGTGCCAGCAGTGGAAACAGCCCCTACGAGCAGTACTTC; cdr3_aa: CASSGNSPYEQYF
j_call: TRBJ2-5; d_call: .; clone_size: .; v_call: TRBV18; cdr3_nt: TGTGCCAGCTCACCGCTCCAACAGAAGGAGACCCAGTACTTC; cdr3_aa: CASSPLQQKETQYF
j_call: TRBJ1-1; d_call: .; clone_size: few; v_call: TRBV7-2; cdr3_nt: TGTGCCAGCAGACCCGGGACGAGTATCACTGAAGCTTTCTTT; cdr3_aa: CASRPGTSITEAFF
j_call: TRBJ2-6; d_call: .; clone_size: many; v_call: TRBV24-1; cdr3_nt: TGTGCCACCAGTGGCCCGGACGGAACCTCTGGGGCCAACGTCCTGACTTTC; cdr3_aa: CATSGPDGTSGANVLTF
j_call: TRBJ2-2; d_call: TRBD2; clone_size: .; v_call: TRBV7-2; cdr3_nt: TGTGCCAGCAGCTCCGGAGGGACTAGCGCGAACACCGGGGAGCTGTTTTTT; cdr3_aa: CASSSGGTSANTGELFF
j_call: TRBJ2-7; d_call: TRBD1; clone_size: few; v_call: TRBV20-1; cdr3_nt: TGCAGTGCTCCCGGGACAGTCAGCGAGCAGTACTTC; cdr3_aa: CSAPGTVSEQYF
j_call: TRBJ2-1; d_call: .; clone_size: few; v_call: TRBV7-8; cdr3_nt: TGTGCCAGCAGCTTGGGGAACCCCTACAATGAGCAGTTCTTC; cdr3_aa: CASSLGNPYNEQFF
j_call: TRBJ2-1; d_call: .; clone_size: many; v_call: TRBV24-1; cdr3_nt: TGTGCCACCAGTGATGGAATCAGGGAATCTGAGCAGTTCTTC; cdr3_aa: CATSDGIRESEQFF
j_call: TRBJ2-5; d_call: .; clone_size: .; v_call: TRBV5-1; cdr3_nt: TGCGCCAGCAGCTTAAGGTTGGAAGAGACCCAGTACTTC; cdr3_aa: CASSLRLEETQYF
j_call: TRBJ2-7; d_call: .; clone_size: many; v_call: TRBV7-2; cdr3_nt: TGTGCCAGCACCAGACAGGTCCAAGGGTCCTACGAGCAGTACTTC; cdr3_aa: CASTRQVQGSYEQYF
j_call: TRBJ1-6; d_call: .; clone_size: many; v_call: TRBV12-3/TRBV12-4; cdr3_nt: TGTGCCAGCAGAGGACGGAATTCACCCCTCCACTTT; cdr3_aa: CASRGRNSPLHF
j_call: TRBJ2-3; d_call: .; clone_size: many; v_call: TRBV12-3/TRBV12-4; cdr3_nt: TGTGCCAGCAGTGACGGGACGGTCACAGATACGCAGTATTTT; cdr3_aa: CASSDGTVTDTQYF
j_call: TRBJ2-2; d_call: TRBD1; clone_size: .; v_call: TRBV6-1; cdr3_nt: TGTGCCAGCAGTACAGGGGGAGGCACCGGGGAGCTGTTTTTT; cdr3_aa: CASSTGGGTGELFF
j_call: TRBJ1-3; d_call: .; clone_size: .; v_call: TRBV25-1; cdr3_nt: TGTGCCAGCAGTCTGGGGGGGGTTGCGGCTGGAAACACCATATATTTT; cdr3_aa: CASSLGGVAAGNTIYF
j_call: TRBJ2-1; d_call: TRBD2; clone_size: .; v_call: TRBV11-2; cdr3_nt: TGTGCCAGCAGCTTAGGGGTAGTCTATAGGACTAGCGGCAATGAGCAGTTCTTC; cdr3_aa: CASSLGVVYRTSGNEQFF
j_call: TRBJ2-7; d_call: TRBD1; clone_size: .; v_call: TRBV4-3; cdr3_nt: TGCGCCAGCAGCCAAGATCACGTTGGGACAGCAACGGACTACGAGCAGTACTTC; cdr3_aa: CASSQDHVGTATDYEQYF
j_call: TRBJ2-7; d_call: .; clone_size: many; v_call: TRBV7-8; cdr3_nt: TGTGCCAGCAGTCAGAGTAGGTACGAGCAGTACTTC; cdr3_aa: CASSQSRYEQYF
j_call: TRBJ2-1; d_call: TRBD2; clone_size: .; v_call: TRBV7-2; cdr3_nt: TGTGCCAGCAGCTCATACCCGAGCGGGGGGGCATCCGAGCAGTTCTTC; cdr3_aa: CASSSYPSGGASEQFF
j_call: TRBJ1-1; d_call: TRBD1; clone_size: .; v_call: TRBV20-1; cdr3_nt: TGCAGTGCTACAACAGGGGGCGTTGAAGCTTTCTTT; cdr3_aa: CSATTGGVEAFF
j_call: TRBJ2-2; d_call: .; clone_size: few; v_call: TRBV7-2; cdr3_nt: TGTGCCAGCAGCTTTCTCCTCAGCACCGGGGAGCTGTTTTTT; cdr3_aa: CASSFLLSTGELFF